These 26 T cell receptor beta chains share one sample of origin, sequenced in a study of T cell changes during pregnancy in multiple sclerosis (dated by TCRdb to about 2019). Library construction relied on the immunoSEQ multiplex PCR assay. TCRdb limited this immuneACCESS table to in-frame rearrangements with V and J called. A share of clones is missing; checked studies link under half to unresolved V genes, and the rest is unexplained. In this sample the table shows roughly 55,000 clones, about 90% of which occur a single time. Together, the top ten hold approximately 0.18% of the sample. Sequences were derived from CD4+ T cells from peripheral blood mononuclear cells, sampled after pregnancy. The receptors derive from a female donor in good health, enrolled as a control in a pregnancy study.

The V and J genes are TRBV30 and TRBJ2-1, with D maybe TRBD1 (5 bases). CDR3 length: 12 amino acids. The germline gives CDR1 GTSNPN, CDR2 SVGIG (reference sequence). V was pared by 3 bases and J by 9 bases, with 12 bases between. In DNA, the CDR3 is TGTGCCTGGAGGGCAGGAAGGGGTGAGCAGTTCTTC. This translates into CAWRAGRGEQFF.

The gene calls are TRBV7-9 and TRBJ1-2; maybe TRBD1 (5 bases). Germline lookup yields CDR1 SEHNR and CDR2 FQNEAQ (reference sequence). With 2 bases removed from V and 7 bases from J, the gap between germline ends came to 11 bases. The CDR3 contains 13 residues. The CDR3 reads CASSLPGHRGYTF. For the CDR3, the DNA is TGTGCCAGCAGCTTACCCGGACACCGTGGCTACACCTTC.

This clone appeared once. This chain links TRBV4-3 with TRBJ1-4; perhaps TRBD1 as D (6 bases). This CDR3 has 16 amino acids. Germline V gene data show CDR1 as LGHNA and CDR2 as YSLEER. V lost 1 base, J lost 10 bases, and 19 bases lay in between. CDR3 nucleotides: TGCGCCAGCAGCCAAGGTCAGGGGCGGTCTACAGGAAAACTGTTTTTT. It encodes CASSQGQGRSTGKLFF.

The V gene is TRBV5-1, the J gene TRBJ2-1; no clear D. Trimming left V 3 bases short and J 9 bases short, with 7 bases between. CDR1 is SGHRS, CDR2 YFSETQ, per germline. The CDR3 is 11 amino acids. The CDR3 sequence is CASSSVAEQFF. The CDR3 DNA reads TGCGCCAGCAGCTCAGTTGCTGAGCAGTTCTTC. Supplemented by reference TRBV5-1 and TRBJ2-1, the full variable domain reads KAGVTQTPRYLIKTRGQQVTLSCSPISGHRSVSWYQQTPGQGLQFLFEYFSETQRNKGNFPGRFSGRQFSNSRSEMNVSTLELGDSALYLCASSSVAEQFFGPGTRLTVL.

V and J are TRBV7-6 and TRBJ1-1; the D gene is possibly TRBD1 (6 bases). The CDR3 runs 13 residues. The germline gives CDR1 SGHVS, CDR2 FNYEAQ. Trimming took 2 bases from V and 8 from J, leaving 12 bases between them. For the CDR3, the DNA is TGTGCCAGCAGCTTATACAGGGAAACCGAAGCTTTCTTT. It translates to CASSLYRETEAFF.

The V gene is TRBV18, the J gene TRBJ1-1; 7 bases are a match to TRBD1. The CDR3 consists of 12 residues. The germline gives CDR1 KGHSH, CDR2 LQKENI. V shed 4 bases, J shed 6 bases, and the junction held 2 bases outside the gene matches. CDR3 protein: CASSQQGAEAFF. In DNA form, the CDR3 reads TGTGCCAGCTCACAGCAGGGGGCTGAAGCTTTCTTT.

The CDR3 loop reads CASSTLGLSGNTIYF. The CDR3 DNA is TGTGCCAGCAGTACTCTGGGGCTGTCTGGAAACACCATATATTTT. The chain joins TRBV7-2 to TRBJ1-3, with D perhaps matching TRBD1 (5 bases). This CDR3 region has 15 residues. Germline V gene lookup returns CDR1 SGHTA and CDR2 FQGNSA. V was cut by 6 bases and J by 1 base, with 13 bases left in between.

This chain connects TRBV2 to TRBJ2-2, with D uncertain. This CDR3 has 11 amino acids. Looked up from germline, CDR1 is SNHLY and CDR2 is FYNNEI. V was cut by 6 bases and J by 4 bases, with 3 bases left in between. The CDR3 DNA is TGTGCCAGCAGACTCACCGGGGAGCTGTTTTTT. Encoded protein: CASRLTGELFF.

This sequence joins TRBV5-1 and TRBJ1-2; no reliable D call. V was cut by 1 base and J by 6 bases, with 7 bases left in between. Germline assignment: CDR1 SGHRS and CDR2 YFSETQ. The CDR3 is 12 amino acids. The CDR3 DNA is TGCGCCAGCAGCTTGACAGATCATGGCTACACCTTC. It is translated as CASSLTDHGYTF.

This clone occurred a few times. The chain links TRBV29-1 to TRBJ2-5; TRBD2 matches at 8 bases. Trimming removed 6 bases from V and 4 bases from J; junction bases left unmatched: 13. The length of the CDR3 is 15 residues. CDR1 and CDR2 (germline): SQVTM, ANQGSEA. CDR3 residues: CSVPRRSGGAETQYF. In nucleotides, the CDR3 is TGCAGCGTCCCAAGGAGGAGCGGGGGTGCAGAGACCCAGTACTTC.

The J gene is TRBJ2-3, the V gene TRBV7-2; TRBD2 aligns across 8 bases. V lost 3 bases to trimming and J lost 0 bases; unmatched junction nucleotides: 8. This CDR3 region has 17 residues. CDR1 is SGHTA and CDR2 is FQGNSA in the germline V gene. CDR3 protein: CASSLRGAAASTDTQYF. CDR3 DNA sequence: TGTGCCAGCAGCTTGCGGGGGGCGGCCGCTAGCACAGATACGCAGTATTTT.

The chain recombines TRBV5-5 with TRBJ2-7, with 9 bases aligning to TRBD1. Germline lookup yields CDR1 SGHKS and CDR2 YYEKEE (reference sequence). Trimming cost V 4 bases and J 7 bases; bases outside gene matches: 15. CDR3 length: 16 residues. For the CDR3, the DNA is TGTGCCAGCAGCCCACGACAGGGGGTGCCGTTCTGGGAGCAGTACTTC. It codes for CASSPRQGVPFWEQYF.

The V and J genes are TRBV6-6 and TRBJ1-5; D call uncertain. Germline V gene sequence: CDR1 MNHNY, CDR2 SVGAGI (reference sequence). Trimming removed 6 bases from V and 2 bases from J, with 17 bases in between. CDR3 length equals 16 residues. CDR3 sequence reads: CASRNGRAGGNQPQHF. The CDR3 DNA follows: TGTGCCAGCAGAAACGGGAGAGCCGGCGGCAATCAGCCCCAGCATTTT.

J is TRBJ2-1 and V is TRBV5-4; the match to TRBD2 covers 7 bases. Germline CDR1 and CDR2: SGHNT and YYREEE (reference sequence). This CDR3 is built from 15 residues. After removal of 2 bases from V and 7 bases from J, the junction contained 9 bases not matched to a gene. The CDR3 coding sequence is TGTGCCAGCAGCTTTAAGAGCGGGGTTTTGAATGAGCAGTTCTTC. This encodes CASSFKSGVLNEQFF. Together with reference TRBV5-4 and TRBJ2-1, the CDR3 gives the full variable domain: ETGVTQSPTHLIKTRGQQVTLRCSSQSGHNTVSWYQQALGQGPQFIFQYYREEENGRGNFPPRFSGLQFPNYSSELNVNALELDDSALYLCASSFKSGVLNEQFFGPGTRLTVL.

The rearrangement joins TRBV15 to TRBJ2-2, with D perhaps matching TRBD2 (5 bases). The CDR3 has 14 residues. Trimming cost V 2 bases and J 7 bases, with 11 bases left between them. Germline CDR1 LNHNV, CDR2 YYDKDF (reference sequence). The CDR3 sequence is CATSRIGEIGELFF. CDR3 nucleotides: TGTGCCACCAGCAGAATCGGGGAAATCGGGGAGCTGTTTTTT.

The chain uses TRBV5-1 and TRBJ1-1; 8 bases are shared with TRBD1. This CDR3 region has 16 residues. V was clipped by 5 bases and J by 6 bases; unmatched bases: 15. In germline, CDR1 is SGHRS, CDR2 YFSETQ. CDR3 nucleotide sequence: TGCGCCAGCAGTTTCTCCGGGACAGGAGGCCTGGCTGAAGCTTTCTTT. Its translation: CASSFSGTGGLAEAFF.

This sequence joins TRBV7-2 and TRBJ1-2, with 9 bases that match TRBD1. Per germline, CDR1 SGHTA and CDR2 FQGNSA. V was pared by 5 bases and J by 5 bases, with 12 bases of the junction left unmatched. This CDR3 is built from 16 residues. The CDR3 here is CASSGSGTGSGYGYTF. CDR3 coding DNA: TGTGCCAGCAGCGGCTCCGGGACAGGGAGTGGATATGGCTACACCTTC. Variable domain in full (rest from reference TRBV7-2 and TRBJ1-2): GAGVSQSPSNKVTEKGKDVELRCDPISGHTALYWYRQSLGQGLEFLIYFQGNSAPDKSGLPSDRFSAERTGGSVSTLTIQRTQQEDSAVYLCASSGSGTGSGYGYTFGSGTRLTVV.

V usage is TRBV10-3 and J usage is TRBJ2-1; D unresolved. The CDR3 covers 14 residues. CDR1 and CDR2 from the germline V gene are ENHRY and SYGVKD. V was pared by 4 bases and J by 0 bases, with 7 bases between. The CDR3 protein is CAISAHNSYNEQFF. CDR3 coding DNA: TGTGCCATCAGTGCCCACAACTCCTACAATGAGCAGTTCTTC.

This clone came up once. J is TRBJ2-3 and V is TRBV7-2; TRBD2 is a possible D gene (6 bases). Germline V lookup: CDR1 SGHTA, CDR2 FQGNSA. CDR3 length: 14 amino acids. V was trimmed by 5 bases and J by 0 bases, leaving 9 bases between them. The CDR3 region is CASSRDFSTDTQYF. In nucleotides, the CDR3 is TGTGCCAGCAGCCGGGACTTTAGCACAGATACGCAGTATTTT.

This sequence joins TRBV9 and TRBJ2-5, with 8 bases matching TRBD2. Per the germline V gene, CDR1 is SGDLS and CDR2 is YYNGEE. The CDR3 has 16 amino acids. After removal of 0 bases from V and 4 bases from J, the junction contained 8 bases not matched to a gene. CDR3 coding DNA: TGTGCCAGCAGCGTAGATAGCGGGGCTGTGGGAGAGACCCAGTACTTC. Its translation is CASSVDSGAVGETQYF.

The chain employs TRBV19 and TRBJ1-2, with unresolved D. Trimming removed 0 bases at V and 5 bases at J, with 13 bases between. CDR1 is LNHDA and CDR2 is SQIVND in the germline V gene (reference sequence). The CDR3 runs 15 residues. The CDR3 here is CASSIDLGGPYGYTF. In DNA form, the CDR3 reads TGTGCCAGTAGTATAGATCTCGGTGGTCCTTATGGCTACACCTTC.

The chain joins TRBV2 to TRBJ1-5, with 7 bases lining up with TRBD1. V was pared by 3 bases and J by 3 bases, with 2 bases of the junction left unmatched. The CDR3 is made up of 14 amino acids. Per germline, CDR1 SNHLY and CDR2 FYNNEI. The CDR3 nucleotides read TGTGCCAGCAGTGACCAGGGGGACAATCAGCCCCAGCATTTT. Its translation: CASSDQGDNQPQHF.

The CDR3 coding sequence is TGCGCCAGCAGCCAAATAACAGGGCGGCACACTGAAGCTTTCTTT. Its translation: CASSQITGRHTEAFF. The V gene is TRBV4-1, the J gene TRBJ1-1, with a weak D call TRBD1 (6 bases). The CDR3 runs to 15 residues. CDR1 is MGHRA, CDR2 YSYEKL, per germline. V lost 2 bases and J 3 bases, leaving 13 bases between the germline ends.

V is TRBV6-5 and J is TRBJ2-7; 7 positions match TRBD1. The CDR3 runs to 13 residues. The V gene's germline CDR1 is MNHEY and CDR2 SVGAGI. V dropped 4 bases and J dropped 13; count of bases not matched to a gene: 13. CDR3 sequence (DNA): TGTGCCAGCAGTTCCACCGGGACAGTCGGTCCCTACTTC. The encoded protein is CASSSTGTVGPYF.

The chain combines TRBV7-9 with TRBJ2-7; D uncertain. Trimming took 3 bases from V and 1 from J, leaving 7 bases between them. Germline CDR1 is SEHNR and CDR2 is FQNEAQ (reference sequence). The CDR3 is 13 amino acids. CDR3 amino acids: CASSFGQSYEQYF. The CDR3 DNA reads TGTGCCAGCAGCTTTGGGCAGTCCTACGAGCAGTACTTC. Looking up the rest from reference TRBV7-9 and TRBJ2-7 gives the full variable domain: DTGVSQNPRHKITKRGQNVTFRCDPISEHNRLYWYRQTLGQGPEFLTYFQNEAQLEKSRLLSDRFSAERPKGSFSTLEIQRTEQGDSAMYLCASSFGQSYEQYFGPGTRLTVT.

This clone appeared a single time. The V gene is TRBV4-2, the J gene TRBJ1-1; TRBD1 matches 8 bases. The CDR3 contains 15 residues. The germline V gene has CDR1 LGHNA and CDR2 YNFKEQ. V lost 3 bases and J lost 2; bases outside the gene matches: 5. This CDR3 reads CASSQRQGINTEAFF. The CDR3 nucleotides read TGTGCCAGCAGCCAGAGACAGGGGATAAACACTGAAGCTTTCTTT.